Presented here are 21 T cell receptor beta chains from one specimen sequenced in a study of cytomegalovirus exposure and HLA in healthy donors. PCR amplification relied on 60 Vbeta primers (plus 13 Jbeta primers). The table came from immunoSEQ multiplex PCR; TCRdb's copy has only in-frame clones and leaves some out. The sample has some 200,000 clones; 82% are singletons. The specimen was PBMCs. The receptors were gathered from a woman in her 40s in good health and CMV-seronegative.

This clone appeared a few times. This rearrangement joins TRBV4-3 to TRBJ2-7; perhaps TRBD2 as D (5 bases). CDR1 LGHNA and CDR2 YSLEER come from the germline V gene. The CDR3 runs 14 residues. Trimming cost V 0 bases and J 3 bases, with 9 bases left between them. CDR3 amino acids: CASSQDRGDYEQYF. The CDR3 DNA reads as TGCGCCAGCAGCCAAGATCGGGGAGACTACGAGCAGTACTTC.

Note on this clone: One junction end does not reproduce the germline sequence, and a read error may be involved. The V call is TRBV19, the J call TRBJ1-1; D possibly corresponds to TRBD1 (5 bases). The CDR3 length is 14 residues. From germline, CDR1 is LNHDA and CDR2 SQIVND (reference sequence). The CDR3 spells CASSINRGYTEAFF. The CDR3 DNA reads TGTGCCAGCAGTATCAATCGGGGGTACACTGAAGCTTTCTTT.

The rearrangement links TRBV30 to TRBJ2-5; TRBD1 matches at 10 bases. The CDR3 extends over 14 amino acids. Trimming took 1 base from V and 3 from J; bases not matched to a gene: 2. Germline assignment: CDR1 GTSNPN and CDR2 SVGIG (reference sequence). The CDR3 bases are TGTGCCTGGAGTGCCGGGACAGGGGAAGAGACCCAGTACTTC. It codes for CAWSAGTGEETQYF.

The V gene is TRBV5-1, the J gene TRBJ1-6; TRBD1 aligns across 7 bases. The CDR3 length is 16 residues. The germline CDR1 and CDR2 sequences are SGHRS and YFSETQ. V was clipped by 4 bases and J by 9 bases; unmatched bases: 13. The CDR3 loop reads CASSTGQSEGSSPLHF. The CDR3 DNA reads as TGCGCCAGCAGCACGGGACAGTCTGAAGGGTCTTCACCCCTCCACTTT. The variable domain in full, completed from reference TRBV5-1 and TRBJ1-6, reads KAGVTQTPRYLIKTRGQQVTLSCSPISGHRSVSWYQQTPGQGLQFLFEYFSETQRNKGNFPGRFSGRQFSNSRSEMNVSTLELGDSALYLCASSTGQSEGSSPLHFGNGTRLTVT.

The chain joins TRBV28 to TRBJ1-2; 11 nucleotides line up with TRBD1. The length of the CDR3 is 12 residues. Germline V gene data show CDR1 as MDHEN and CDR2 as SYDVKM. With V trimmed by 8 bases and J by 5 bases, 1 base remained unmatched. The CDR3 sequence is CASGTGGYGYTF. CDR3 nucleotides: TGTGCCAGCGGGACAGGGGGTTATGGCTACACCTTC.

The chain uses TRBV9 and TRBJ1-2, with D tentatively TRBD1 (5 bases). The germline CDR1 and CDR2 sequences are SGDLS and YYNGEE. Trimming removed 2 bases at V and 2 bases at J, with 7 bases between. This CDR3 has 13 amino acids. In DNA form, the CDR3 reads TGTGCCAGCAGCGTGGACAAGAACTATGGCTACACCTTC. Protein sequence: CASSVDKNYGYTF.

The CDR3 loop is CSVGSSGAFREQFF. Written as DNA, the CDR3 is TGCAGCGTTGGGTCTAGCGGGGCCTTTAGGGAGCAGTTCTTC. V gene TRBV29-1 combines with J gene TRBJ2-1, with 9 bases identical to TRBD2. The CDR3 consists of 14 residues. CDR1 is SQVTM, CDR2 ANQGSEA, per germline. V lost 4 bases to trimming and J lost 10 bases; unmatched junction nucleotides: 11.

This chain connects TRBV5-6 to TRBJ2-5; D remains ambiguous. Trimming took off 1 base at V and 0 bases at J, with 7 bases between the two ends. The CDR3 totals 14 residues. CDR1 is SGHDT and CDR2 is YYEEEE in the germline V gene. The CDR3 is CASSLLEYQETQYF. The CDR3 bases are TGTGCCAGCAGCTTGCTAGAGTACCAAGAGACCCAGTACTTC.

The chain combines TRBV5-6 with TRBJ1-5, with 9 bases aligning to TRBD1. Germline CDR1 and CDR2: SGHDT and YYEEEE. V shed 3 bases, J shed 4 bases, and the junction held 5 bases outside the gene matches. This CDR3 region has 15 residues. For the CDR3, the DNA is TGTGCCAGCAGCTGGGGACAGGGACCTAATCAGCCCCAGCATTTT. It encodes CASSWGQGPNQPQHF.

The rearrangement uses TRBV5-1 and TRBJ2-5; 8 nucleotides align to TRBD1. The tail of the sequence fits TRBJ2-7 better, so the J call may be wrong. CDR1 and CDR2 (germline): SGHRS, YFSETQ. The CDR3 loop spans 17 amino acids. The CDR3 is CASSSSLRDRRSYEQYF. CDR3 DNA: TGCGCCAGCAGCTCAAGCCTCCGGGACAGGCGTTCCTACGAGCAGTACTTC.

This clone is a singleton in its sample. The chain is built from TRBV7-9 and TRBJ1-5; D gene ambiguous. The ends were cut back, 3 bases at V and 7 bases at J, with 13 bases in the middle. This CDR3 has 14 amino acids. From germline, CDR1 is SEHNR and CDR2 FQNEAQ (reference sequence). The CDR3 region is CASSFLAGVQPQHF. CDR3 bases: TGTGCCAGCAGCTTTCTAGCTGGGGTCCAGCCCCAGCATTTT.

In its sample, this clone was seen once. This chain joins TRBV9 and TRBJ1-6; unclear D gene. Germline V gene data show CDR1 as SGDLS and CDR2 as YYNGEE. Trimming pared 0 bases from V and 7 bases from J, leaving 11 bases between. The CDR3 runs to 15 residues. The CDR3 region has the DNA TGTGCCAGCAGCGTAGCTGGAGGGCAAAATTCACCCCTCCACTTT. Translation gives CASSVAGGQNSPLHF. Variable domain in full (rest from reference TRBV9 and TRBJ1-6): DSGVTQTPKHLITATGQRVTLRCSPRSGDLSVYWYQQSLDQGLQFLIQYYNGEERAKGNILERFSAQQFPDLHSELNLSSLELGDSALYFCASSVAGGQNSPLHFGNGTRLTVT.

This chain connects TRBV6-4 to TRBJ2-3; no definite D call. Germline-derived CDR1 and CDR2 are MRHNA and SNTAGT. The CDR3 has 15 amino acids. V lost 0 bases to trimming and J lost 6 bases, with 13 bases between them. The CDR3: CASSDSAGLRDTQYF. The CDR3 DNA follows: TGTGCCAGCAGTGACTCGGCAGGCCTTCGGGATACGCAGTATTTT.

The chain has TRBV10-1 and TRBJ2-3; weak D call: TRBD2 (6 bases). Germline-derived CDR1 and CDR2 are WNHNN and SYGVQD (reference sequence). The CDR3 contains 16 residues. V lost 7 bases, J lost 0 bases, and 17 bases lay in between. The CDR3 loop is CASKEGRLTSTDTQYF. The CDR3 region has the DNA TGCGCCAGCAAGGAGGGAAGACTTACTAGCACAGATACGCAGTATTTT.

CDR3 protein: CASSPRDSFGNEQFF. DNA of the CDR3: TGTGCCAGCAGCCCCCGGGACAGCTTTGGAAATGAGCAGTTCTTC. The chain is built from TRBV7-3 and TRBJ2-1, with 7 bases matching TRBD1. CDR1 and CDR2 from the germline V gene are SGHTA and FQGTGA. V shed 5 bases, J shed 7 bases, and the junction held 11 bases outside the gene matches. The CDR3 length is 15 residues.

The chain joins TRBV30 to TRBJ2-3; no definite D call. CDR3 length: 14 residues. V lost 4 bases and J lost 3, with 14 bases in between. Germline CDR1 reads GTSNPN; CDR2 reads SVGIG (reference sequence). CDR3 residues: CAWNGPSGTDTQYF. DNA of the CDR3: TGTGCCTGGAATGGGCCCAGTGGGACAGATACGCAGTATTTT. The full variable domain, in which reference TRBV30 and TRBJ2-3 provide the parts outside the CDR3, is SQTIHQWPATLVQPVGSPLSLECTVEGTSNPNLYWYRQAAGRGLQLLFYSVGIGQISSEVPQNLSASRPQDRQFILSSKKLLLSDSGFYLCAWNGPSGTDTQYFGPGTRLTVL.

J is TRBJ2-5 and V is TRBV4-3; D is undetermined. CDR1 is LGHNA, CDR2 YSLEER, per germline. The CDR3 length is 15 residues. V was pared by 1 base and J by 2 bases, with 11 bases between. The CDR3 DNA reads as TGCGCCAGCAGCCAAGCGGGTCGTCAGCAAGAGACCCAGTACTTC. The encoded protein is CASSQAGRQQETQYF.

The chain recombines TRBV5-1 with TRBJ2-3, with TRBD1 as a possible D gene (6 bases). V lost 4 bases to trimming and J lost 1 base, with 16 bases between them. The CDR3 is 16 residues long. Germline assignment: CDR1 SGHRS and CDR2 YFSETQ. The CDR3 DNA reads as TGCGCCAGCAGCCCGGAGAGGCCAGGGGGCACAGATACGCAGTATTTT. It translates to CASSPERPGGTDTQYF.

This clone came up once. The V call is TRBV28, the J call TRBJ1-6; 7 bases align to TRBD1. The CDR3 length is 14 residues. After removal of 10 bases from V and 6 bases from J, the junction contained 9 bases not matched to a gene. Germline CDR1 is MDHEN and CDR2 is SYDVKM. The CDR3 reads CATALTGFNSPLHF. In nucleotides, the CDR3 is TGTGCCACCGCCTTGACAGGGTTTAATTCACCCCTCCACTTT.

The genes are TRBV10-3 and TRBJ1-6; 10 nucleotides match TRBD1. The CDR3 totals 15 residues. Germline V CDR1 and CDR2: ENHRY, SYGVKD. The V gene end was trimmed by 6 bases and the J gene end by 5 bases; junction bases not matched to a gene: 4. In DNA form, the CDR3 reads TGTGCCATCAGGCCGGGACAGGGGAATAATTCACCCCTCCACTTT. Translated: CAIRPGQGNNSPLHF.

The CDR3, as DNA: TGCGCCAGCAGCTTGGACCTCGCGGGCTCCTACAATGAGCAGTTCTTC. This sequence encodes CASSLDLAGSYNEQFF. The chain uses TRBV5-1 and TRBJ2-1; TRBD2 is a possible D gene (5 bases). V lost 0 bases and J lost 0, with 10 bases in between. CDR3 length equals 16 residues. Germline V gene data show CDR1 as SGHRS and CDR2 as YFSETQ.